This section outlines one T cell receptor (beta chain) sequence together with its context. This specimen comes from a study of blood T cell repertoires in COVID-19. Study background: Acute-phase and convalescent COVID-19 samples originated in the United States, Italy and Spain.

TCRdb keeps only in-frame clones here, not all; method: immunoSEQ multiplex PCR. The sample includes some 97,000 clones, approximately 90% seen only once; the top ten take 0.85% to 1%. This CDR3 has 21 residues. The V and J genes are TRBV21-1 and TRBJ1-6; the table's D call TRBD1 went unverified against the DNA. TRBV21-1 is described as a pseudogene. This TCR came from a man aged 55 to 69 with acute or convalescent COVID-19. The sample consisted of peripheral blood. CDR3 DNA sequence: TGTGCCAGCAGCCCCCCCCAGTGGGACAGTCTTAAGAGCTCCTATAATTCACCCCTCCACTTT. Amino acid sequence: CASSPPQWDSLKSSYNSPLHF.